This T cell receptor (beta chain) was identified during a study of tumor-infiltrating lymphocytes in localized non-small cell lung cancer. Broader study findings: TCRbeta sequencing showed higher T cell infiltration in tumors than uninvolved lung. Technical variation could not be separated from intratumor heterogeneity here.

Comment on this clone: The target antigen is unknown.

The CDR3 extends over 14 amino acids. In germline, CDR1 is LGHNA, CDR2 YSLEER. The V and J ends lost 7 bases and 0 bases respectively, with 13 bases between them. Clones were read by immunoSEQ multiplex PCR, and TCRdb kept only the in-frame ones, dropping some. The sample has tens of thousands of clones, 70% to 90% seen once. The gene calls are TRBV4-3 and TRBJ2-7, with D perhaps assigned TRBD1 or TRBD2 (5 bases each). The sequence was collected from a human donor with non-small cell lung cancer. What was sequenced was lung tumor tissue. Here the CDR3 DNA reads TGCGCCAGCAAAGAGGGGATTAGCTCCTACGAGCAGTACTTC. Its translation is CASKEGISSYEQYF.